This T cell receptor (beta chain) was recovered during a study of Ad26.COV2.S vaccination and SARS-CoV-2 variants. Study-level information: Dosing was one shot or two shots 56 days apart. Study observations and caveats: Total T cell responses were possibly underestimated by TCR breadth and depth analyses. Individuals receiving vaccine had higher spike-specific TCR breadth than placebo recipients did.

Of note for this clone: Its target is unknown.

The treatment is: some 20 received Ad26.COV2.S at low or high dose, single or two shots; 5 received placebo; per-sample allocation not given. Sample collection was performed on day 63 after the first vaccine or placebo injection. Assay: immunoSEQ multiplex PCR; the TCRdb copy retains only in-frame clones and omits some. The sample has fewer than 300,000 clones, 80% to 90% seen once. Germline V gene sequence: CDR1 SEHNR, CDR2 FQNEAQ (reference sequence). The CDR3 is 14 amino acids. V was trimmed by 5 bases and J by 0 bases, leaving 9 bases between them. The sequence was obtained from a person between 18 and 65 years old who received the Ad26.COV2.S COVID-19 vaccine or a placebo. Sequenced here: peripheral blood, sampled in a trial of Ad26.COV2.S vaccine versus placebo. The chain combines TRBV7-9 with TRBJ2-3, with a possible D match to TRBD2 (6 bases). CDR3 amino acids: CASSAGLSTDTQYF. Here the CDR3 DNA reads TGTGCCAGCAGCGCGGGACTTAGCACAGATACGCAGTATTTT.